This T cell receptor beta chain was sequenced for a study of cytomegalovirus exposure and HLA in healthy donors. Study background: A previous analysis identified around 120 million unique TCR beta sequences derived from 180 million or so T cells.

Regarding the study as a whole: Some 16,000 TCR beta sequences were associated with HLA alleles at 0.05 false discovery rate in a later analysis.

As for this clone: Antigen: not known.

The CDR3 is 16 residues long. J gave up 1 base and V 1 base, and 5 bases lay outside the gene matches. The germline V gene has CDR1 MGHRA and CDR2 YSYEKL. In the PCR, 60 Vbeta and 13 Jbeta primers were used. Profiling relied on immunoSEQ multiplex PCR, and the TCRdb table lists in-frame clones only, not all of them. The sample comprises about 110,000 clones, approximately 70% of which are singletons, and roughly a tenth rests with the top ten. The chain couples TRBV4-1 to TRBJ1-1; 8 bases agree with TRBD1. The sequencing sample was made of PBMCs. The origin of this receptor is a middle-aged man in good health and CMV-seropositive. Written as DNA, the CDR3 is TGCGCCAGCAGCCAAGTTACAGGGGGTACGAACACTGAAGCTTTCTTT. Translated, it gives CASSQVTGGTNTEAFF.